This is a list of T cell receptor beta chains from one sample in a study of CD8 T cells in Susac syndrome. TCRdb processed the immunoSEQ multiplex PCR reads anew with MiXCR; each CDR3 protein has one entry. The sample carries over 100,000 distinct CDR3 sequences, about nine tenths recorded once. The sequencing input was CD4+ T cells from PBMCs. These receptor sequences come from a human donor in good health. The CDR3 runs from the conserved cysteine through the conserved F or W. A D gene is named only where the DNA matches it firmly. The size field is filled for only some rows; it gives once, few, many or a size class.

J,D,size,V,length,CDR3,DNA
TRBJ1-1,TRBD1,NA,TRBV25-1,19,CASSPPGQGDSRTWTEAFF,TGTGCCAGCAGTCCCCCGGGACAGGGGGATTCCAGGACTTGGACTGAAGCTTTCTTT
TRBJ2-2,TRBD1,NA,TRBV18,19,CASSPLGQGGSSHTGELFF,TGTGCCAGCTCACCACTGGGACAGGGTGGAAGTAGCCACACCGGGGAGCTGTTTTTT
TRBJ2-3,TRBD2,NA,TRBV7-2,16,CASSLALASGGDTQYF,TGTGCCAGCAGCTTAGCGCTGGCTAGCGGGGGGGATACGCAGTATTTT
TRBJ2-3,NA,NA,TRBV29-1,12,CSVRENTDTQYF,TGCAGCGTTAGGGAGAACACAGATACGCAGTATTTT
TRBJ2-1,NA,NA,TRBV7-3,15,CASSQPGPGANEQFF,TGTGCCAGCAGCCAACCGGGACCCGGGGCCAATGAGCAGTTCTTC
TRBJ1-1,NA,NA,TRBV5-1,15,CASSLDPRANTEAFF,TGCGCCAGCAGCTTGGATCCCAGGGCAAACACTGAAGCTTTCTTT
TRBJ2-3,TRBD2,NA,TRBV7-9,16,CASSIPSREGTDTQYF,TGTGCCAGCAGCATCCCTTCACGGGAGGGCACAGATACGCAGTATTTT
TRBJ2-5,TRBD1,NA,TRBV4-1,16,CASSQQRQGHQETQYF,TGCGCCAGCAGCCAACAGCGACAGGGTCACCAAGAGACCCAGTACTTC
TRBJ1-4,NA,NA,TRBV3-1,12,CASSQDAEKLFF,TGTGCCAGCAGCCAAGATGCGGAAAAACTGTTTTTT
TRBJ2-1,TRBD2,NA,TRBV28,15,CASSSTSGPYNEQFF,TGTGCCAGCAGTTCAACTAGCGGCCCCTACAATGAGCAGTTCTTC
TRBJ1-1,NA,NA,TRBV20-1,13,CSATGHPGTEAFF,TGCAGTGCTACGGGACACCCGGGGACTGAAGCTTTCTTT
TRBJ1-5,NA,NA,TRBV27,14,CASSLGRDAQPQHF,TGTGCCAGCAGTCTCGGACGGGACGCGCAGCCCCAGCATTTT
TRBJ2-1,TRBD2,NA,TRBV9,17,CASSEGSGTSGDNEQFF,TGTGCCAGCAGCGAGGGATCCGGGACTAGCGGTGACAATGAGCAGTTCTTC
TRBJ1-6,TRBD1,NA,TRBV6-1,14,CASSVTGTNSPLHF,TGTGCCAGCAGTGTGACAGGGACCAATTCACCCCTCCACTTT
TRBJ2-3,NA,NA,TRBV7-9,14,CASSLVRESDTQYF,TGTGCCAGCAGCTTAGTCCGGGAGTCTGACACGCAGTATTTT
TRBJ2-7,NA,NA,TRBV4-1,14,CASSQGTATYEQYF,TGCGCCAGCAGCCAAGGGACGGCGACCTACGAGCAGTACTTC
TRBJ1-1,NA,NA,TRBV7-2,15,CASSPSGGRGTEAFF,TGTGCCAGCAGCCCAAGTGGGGGCCGGGGCACGGAAGCTTTCTTT
TRBJ1-1,NA,NA,TRBV19,11,CASHRGTEAFF,TGTGCCAGCCATCGGGGCACTGAAGCTTTCTTT
TRBJ2-2,NA,NA,TRBV10-3,15,CAISDGGLGTGELFF,TGTGCCATCAGTGACGGGGGGCTAGGCACCGGGGAGCTGTTTTTT
TRBJ1-3,NA,NA,TRBV15,15,CATSRSSASGNTIYF,TGTGCCACCAGCAGAAGCTCGGCCTCTGGAAACACCATATATTTT
TRBJ1-1,NA,once,TRBV5-1,17,CASSFLPNAGMNTEAFF,TGCGCCAGCAGCTTCCTCCCGAACGCAGGGATGAACACTGAAGCTTTCTTT
TRBJ1-3,NA,once,TRBV3-1,15,CASSQEVLSGNTIYF,TGTGCCAGCAGCCAAGAGGTGTTATCTGGAAACACCATATATTTT
TRBJ1-5,NA,NA,TRBV2,15,CASSESGNSNQPQHF,TGTGCCAGCAGTGAATCGGGGAATAGCAATCAGCCCCAGCATTTT
TRBJ2-7,TRBD1,NA,TRBV6-6,16,CASSLGGQGSRYEQYF,TGTGCCAGCAGCTTAGGGGGACAGGGATCACGATACGAGCAGTACTTC
TRBJ2-2,TRBD1,NA,TRBV5-1,15,CASSEQGIATGELFF,TGCGCCAGCAGCGAACAGGGGATCGCCACCGGGGAGCTGTTTTTT
TRBJ2-7,NA,once,TRBV20-1,12,CSASDRSYEQYF,TGCAGTGCGAGTGACAGATCCTACGAGCAGTACTTC
TRBJ2-4,TRBD1,NA,TRBV27,16,CASSPGQSLAKNIQYF,TGTGCCAGCAGTCCGGGACAGTCCTTGGCCAAAAACATTCAGTACTTC
TRBJ1-2,NA,NA,TRBV10-3,16,CAISESRNRGNYGYTF,TGTGCCATCAGTGAGTCGCGGAACAGAGGGAACTATGGCTACACCTTC
TRBJ2-7,TRBD1,NA,TRBV4-2,15,CASSQAGTGSYEQYF,TGTGCCAGCAGCCAAGCCGGGACAGGTTCCTACGAGCAGTACTTC
TRBJ2-7,NA,NA,TRBV20-1,13,CSAKILGDIEQYF,TGCAGTGCTAAGATACTGGGAGATATCGAGCAGTACTTC
TRBJ2-7,NA,NA,TRBV3-1,12,CASSQVSREQYF,TGTGCCAGCAGCCAAGTTTCGCGCGAGCAGTACTTC
TRBJ2-3,TRBD2,once,TRBV4-3,18,CASSQWGTSGTRTDTQYF,TGCGCCAGCAGCCAATGGGGGACTAGCGGGACCCGCACAGATACGCAGTATTTT